The clone carrying this TCR beta chain was seen repeatedly, ten times or more. Time point meaning: newly diagnosed GD, antithyroid drugs for less than 3 months. RNA from PBMCs was the source of the TCR library. This sample stems from a study of regulatory T cells in long-lasting Graves disease. iRepertoire HTBI primers and Arm-PCR of CDR3 regions built TCR beta libraries. TCRdb passed the multiplex PCR reads through MiXCR, listing each CDR3 protein once. The sample holds about 320,000 distinct CDR3 sequences; over 15% are singletons and the top ten take about two fifths. Sequenced material: peripheral blood mononuclear cells (PBMCs), taken at new diagnosis, from a patient treated with antithyroid drugs. This receptor was obtained from a female donor with Graves disease.

The CDR3 DNA sequence: TGTGCCAGCAGTTACGATGGGTATTCACCCCTCCACTTT. Protein: CASSYDGYSPLHF. The chain uses TRBV6-5 and TRBJ1-6; D is ambiguous. Trimming left V 2 bases short and J 8 bases short, with 7 bases between. The CDR3 loop spans 13 amino acids. Per germline, CDR1 MNHEY and CDR2 SVGAGI.